Listed below are T cell receptor beta chains from one sample, sequenced in a study of shared clonotypes between healthy human individuals. Repertoires were generated with immunoSEQ multiplex PCR, while TCRdb's copy carries only in-frame clones and drops some. Altogether over 1.4 million clones are present, roughly 95% being singletons, with the ten largest covering approximately 1.1%. Sample: naive CD4+ T cells sorted from blood. These receptors originate from a man under 40 in good health. The CDR3 runs from the conserved cysteine through the conserved F or W. A D gene is named only where the DNA matches it firmly. The size entry is marked missing in some rows and otherwise reads once, few, many or a size class.

CDR3 length	V gene	J gene	D gene	clone size	CDR3 protein	CDR3 DNA
14	TRBV16	TRBJ2-7	-	-	CASSQNRDSYEQYF	TGTGCCAGCAGCCAAAATCGGGATTCCTACGAGCAGTACTTC
14	TRBV5-4	TRBJ2-1	-	-	CASSPTPRWDEQFF	TGTGCCAGCAGCCCGACCCCCCGGTGGGATGAGCAGTTCTTC
18	TRBV9	TRBJ2-1	TRBD2	-	CASSLGLAGSSSYNEQFF	TGTGCCAGCAGCTTAGGACTAGCGGGATCGAGCTCCTACAATGAGCAGTTCTTC
17	TRBV25-1	TRBJ1-5	TRBD1	once	CATASTGGKRGNQPQHF	TGTGCCACCGCATCTACAGGGGGTAAAAGGGGCAATCAGCCCCAGCATTTT
16	TRBV18	TRBJ1-2	TRBD1	-	CASSPGTGSLNYGYTF	TGTGCCAGCTCACCAGGGACAGGGTCTTTGAACTATGGCTACACCTTC
15	TRBV27	TRBJ2-7	-	-	CAGSLSVAGSYEQYF	TGTGCCGGCAGTTTAAGCGTGGCGGGATCCTACGAGCAGTACTTC
18	TRBV15	TRBJ1-2	TRBD1	-	CATSRGVGQGEEGYGYTF	TGTGCCACCAGCAGGGGAGTTGGACAGGGGGAAGAGGGCTATGGCTACACCTTC
16	TRBV19	TRBJ2-7	TRBD2	-	CASTPGGGLAGSEQYF	TGTGCCAGTACCCCTGGTGGCGGACTAGCGGGAAGCGAGCAGTACTTC
14	TRBV11-2	TRBJ1-5	TRBD1	-	CASSPTGGNQPQHF	TGTGCCAGCAGCCCAACAGGGGGCAATCAGCCCCAGCATTTT
14	TRBV15	TRBJ2-7	-	once	CATSREGSGYEQYF	TGTGCCACCAGCAGAGAAGGTTCAGGCTACGAGCAGTACTTC
14	TRBV28	TRBJ2-1	-	-	CASSLSSAYNEQFF	TGTGCCAGCAGTTTATCATCGGCCTACAATGAGCAGTTCTTC
18	TRBV7-9	TRBJ1-4	-	-	CASSLGAGITATNEKLFF	TGTGCCAGCAGCTTAGGGGCAGGGATAACGGCAACTAATGAAAAACTGTTTTTT
16	TRBV5-6	TRBJ1-1	TRBD1	-	CASSSLRLQDRGVSFF	TGTGCCAGCAGCTCCCTCAGGCTACAAGACAGGGGGGTATCTTTCTTT
14	TRBV7-9	TRBJ1-1	-	-	CASSLGTLRREAFF	TGTGCCAGCAGCTTAGGGACGCTCCGAAGGGAAGCTTTCTTT
15	TRBV27	TRBJ2-3	-	-	CASSPLAIHTDTQYF	TGTGCCAGCAGTCCCTTAGCGATTCACACAGATACGCAGTATTTT
16	TRBV6-6	TRBJ1-3	-	-	CASSYSRTAAGNTIYF	TGTGCCAGCAGTTACTCTAGGACAGCCGCAGGAAACACCATATATTTT
14	TRBV19	TRBJ2-6	-	-	CASKRSPGANVLTF	TGTGCCAGTAAAAGGTCTCCTGGGGCCAACGTCCTGACTTTC
14	TRBV5-6	TRBJ1-5	-	-	CASSFGRGNQPQHF	TGTGCCAGCAGCTTTGGCCGGGGCAATCAGCCCCAGCATTTT
11	TRBV2	TRBJ2-7	-	-	CASRSGFEQYF	TGTGCCAGCAGGAGCGGGTTCGAGCAGTACTTC
15	TRBV7-8	TRBJ1-2	-	-	CASSRAPSLDYGYTF	TGTGCCAGCAGCCGGGCCCCTAGCTTGGACTATGGCTACACCTTC
14	TRBV7-2	TRBJ2-4	-	-	CASSRIGTRNIQYF	TGTGCCAGCAGCCGCATTGGGACTCGAAACATTCAGTACTTC
16	TRBV9	TRBJ2-1	TRBD2	-	CASSVGLAGDPAEQFF	TGTGCCAGCAGCGTAGGTCTAGCGGGGGACCCAGCTGAGCAGTTCTTC